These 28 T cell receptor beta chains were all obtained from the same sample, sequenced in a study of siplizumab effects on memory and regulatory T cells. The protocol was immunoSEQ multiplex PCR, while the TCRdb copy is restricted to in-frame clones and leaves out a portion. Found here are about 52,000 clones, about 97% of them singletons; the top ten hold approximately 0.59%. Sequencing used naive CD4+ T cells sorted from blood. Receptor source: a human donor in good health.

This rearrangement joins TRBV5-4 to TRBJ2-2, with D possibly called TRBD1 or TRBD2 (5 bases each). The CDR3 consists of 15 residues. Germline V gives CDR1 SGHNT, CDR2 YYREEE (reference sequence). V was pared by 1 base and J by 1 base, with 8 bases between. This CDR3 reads CASSLPGLNTGELFF. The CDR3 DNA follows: TGTGCCAGCAGCTTGCCGGGGCTGAACACCGGGGAGCTGTTTTTT.

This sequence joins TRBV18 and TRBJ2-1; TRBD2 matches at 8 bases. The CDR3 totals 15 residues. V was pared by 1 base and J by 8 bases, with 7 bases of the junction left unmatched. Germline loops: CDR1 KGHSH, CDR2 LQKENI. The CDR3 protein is CASSPQGAGGDEQFF. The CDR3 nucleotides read TGTGCCAGCTCACCACAAGGGGCGGGGGGCGATGAGCAGTTCTTC.

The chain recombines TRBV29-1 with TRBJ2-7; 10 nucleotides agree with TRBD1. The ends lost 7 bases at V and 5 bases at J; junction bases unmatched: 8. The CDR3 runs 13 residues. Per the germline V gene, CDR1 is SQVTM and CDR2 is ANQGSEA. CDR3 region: CSAAGQGRNEQYF. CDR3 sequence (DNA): TGCAGCGCCGCGGGACAGGGGCGTAACGAGCAGTACTTC.

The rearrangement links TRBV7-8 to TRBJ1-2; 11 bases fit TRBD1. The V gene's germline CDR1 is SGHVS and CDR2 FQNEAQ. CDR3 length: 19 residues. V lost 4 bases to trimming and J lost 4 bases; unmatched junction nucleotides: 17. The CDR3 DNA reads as TGTGCCAGCAGCTCCTATACAATGAAGGACAGGGGGCAGTTCTATGGCTACACCTTC. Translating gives CASSSYTMKDRGQFYGYTF.

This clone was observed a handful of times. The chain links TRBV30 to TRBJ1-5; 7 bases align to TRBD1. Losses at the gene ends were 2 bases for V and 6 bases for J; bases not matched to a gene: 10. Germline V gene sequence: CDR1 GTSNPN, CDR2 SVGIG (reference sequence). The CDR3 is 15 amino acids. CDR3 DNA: TGTGCCTGGAGTACACAGGGGCCTCTTAGTCAGCCCCAGCATTTT. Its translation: CAWSTQGPLSQPQHF.

For the CDR3, the DNA is TGTGCCAGTAGTAGGGATTCCGGGACGCCAGCCTACGAGCAGTACTTC. It codes for CASSRDSGTPAYEQYF. V gene TRBV19 combines with J gene TRBJ2-7, with D perhaps TRBD1 or TRBD2 (5 bases each). The germline CDR1 and CDR2 sequences are LNHDA and SQIVND (reference sequence). The V end lost 4 bases, the J end lost 2 bases, and 18 bases lay between the germline ends. The CDR3 covers 16 residues.

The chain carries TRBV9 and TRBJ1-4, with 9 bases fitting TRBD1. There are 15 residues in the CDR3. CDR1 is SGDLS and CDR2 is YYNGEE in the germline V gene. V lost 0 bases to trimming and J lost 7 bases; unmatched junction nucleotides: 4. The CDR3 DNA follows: TGTGCCAGCAGCGTAGGAACAGGGGGCGTTGAAAAACTGTTTTTT. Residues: CASSVGTGGVEKLFF.

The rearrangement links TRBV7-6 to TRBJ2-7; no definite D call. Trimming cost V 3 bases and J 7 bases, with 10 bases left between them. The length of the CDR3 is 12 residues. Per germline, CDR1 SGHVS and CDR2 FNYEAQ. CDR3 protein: CASSFPLGEQYF. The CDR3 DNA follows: TGTGCCAGCAGCTTCCCTCTGGGTGAGCAGTACTTC.

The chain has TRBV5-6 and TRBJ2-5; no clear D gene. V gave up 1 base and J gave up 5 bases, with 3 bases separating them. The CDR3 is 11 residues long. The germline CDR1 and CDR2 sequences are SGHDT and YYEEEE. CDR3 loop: CASSLRETQYF. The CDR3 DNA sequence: TGTGCCAGCAGCTTGCGGGAGACCCAGTACTTC.

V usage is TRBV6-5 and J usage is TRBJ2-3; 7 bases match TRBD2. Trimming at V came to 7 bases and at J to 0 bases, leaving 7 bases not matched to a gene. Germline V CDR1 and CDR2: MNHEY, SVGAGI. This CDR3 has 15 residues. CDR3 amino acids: CASTRGGISTDTQYF. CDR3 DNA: TGTGCCAGCACCCGGGGAGGGATCAGCACAGATACGCAGTATTTT.

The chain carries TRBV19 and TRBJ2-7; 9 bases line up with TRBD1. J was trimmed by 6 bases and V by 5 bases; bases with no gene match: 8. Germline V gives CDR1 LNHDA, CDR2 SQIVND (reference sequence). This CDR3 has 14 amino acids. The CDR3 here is CASSPGQGAGEQYF. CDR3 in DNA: TGTGCCAGTAGTCCGGGACAGGGAGCGGGCGAGCAGTACTTC. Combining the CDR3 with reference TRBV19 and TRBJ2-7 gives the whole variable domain DGGITQSPKYLFRKEGQNVTLSCEQNLNHDAMYWYRQDPGQGLRLIYYSQIVNDFQKGDIAEGYSVSREKKESFPLTVTSAQKNPTAFYLCASSPGQGAGEQYFGPGTRLTVT.

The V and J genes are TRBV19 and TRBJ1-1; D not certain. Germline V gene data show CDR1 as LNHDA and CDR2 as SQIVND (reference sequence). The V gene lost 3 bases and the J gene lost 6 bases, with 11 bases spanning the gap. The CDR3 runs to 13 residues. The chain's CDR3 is CASSIFFFAEAFF. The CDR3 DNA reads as TGTGCCAGTAGTATTTTTTTCTTCGCTGAAGCTTTCTTT.

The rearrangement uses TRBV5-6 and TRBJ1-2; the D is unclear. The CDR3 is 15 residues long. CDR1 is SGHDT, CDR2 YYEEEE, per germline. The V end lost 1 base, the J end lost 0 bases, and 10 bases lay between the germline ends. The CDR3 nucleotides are TGTGCCAGCAGCTTGTTAAACATTCCTAACTATGGCTACACCTTC. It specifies CASSLLNIPNYGYTF.

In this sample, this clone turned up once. The CDR3 loop is CASSEGLAANEQYF. The CDR3 nucleotides read TGTGCCAGCAGTGAGGGACTAGCGGCAAACGAGCAGTACTTC. The J gene is TRBJ2-7, the V gene TRBV25-1; 11 bases align to TRBD2. The V and J ends lost 3 bases and 5 bases, in that order; junction bases with no gene match: 3. CDR1 is MGHDK and CDR2 is SYGVNS in the germline V gene. The CDR3 extends over 14 amino acids.

The CDR3 nucleotides are TGTGCCTGGAGTGTACGTAGGGAAGACACTGAAGCTTTCTTT. Residues: CAWSVRREDTEAFF. The rearrangement links TRBV30 to TRBJ1-1; no clear D gene. Trimming took 0 bases from V and 3 from J, leaving 11 bases between them. CDR1 GTSNPN and CDR2 SVGIG come from the germline V gene (reference sequence). This CDR3 spans 14 amino acids.

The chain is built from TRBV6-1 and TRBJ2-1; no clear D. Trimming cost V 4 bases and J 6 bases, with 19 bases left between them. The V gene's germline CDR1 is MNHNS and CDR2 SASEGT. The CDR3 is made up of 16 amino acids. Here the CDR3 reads CASSGLHGLSPNEQFF. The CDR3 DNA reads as TGTGCCAGCAGTGGGTTACACGGGCTTTCCCCCAATGAGCAGTTCTTC.

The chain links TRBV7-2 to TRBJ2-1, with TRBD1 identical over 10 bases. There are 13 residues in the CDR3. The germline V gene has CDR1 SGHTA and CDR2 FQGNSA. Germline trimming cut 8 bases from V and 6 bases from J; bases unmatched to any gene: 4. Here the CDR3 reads CASRWDRGNEQFF. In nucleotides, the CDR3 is TGTGCCAGCCGATGGGACAGGGGCAATGAGCAGTTCTTC.

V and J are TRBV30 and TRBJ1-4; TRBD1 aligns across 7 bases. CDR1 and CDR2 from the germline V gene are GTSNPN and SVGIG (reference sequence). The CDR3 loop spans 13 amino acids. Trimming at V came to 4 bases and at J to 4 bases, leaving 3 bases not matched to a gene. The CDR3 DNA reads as TGTGCCTGGAAACAGGGGAGTAATGAAAAACTGTTTTTT. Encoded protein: CAWKQGSNEKLFF.

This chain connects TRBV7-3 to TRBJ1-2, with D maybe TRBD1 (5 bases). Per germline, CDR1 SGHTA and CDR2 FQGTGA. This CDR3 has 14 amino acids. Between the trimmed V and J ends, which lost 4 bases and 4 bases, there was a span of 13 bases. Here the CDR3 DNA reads TGTGCCAGCAGCTCAAGCCGGGACGGCTATGGCTACACCTTC. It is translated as CASSSSRDGYGYTF.

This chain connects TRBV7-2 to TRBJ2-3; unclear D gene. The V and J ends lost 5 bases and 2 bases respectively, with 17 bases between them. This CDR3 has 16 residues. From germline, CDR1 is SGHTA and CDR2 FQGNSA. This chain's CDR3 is CASSNYVSGFTDTQYF. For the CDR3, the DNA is TGTGCCAGCAGCAACTATGTGTCCGGGTTCACAGATACGCAGTATTTT.

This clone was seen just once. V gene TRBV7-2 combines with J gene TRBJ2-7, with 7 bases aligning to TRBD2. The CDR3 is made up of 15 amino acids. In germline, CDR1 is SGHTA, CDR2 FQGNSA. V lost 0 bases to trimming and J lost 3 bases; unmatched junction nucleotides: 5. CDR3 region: CASSLAGTKIYEQYF. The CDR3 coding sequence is TGTGCCAGCAGCTTAGCGGGGACTAAAATCTACGAGCAGTACTTC.

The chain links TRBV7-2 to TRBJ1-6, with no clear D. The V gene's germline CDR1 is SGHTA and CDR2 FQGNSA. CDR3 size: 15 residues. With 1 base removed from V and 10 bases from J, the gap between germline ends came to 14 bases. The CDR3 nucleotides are TGTGCCAGCAGCTTAGAAGGCAGCCTTCGGTCACCCCTCCACTTT. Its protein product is CASSLEGSLRSPLHF.

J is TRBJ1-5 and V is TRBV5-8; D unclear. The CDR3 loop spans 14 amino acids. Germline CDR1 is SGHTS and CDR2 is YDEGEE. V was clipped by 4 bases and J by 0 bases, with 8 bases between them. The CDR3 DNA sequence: TGTGCCAGCAGCCGCCTATATAGCAATCAGCCCCAGCATTTT. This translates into CASSRLYSNQPQHF. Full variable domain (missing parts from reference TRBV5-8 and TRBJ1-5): EAGVTQSPTHLIKTRGQQATLRCSPISGHTSVYWYQQALGLGLQFLLWYDEGEERNRGNFPPRFSGRQFPNYSSELNVNALELEDSALYLCASSRLYSNQPQHFGDGTRLSIL.

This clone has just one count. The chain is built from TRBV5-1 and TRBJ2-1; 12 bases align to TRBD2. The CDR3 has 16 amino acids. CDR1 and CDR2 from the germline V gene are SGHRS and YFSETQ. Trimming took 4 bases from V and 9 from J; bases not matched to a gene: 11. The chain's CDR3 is CASSPRTSGEGGEQFF. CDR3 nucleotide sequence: TGCGCCAGCAGCCCACGGACTAGCGGGGAGGGGGGTGAGCAGTTCTTC.

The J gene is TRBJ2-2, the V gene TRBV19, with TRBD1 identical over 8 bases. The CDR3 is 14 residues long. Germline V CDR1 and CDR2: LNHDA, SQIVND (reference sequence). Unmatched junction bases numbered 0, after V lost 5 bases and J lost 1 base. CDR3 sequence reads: CASSGQGNTGELFF. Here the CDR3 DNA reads TGTGCCAGTAGTGGACAGGGGAACACCGGGGAGCTGTTTTTT.

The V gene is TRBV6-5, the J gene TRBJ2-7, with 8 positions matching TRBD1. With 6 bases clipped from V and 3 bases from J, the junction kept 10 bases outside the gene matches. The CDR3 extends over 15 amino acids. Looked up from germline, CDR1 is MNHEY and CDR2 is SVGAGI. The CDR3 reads CASRSGTGGLYEQYF. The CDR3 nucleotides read TGTGCCAGCAGGTCGGGGACAGGAGGGCTCTACGAGCAGTACTTC.

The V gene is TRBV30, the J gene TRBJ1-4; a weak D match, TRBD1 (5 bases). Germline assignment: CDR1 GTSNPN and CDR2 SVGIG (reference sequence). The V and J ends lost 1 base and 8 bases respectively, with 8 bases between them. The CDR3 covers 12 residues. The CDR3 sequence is CAWSARGEKLFF. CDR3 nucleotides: TGTGCCTGGAGTGCCCGGGGGGAAAAACTGTTTTTT.

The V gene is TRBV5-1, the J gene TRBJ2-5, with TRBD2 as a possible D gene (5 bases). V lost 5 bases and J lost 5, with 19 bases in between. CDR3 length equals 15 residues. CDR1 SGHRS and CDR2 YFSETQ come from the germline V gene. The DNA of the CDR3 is TGCGCCAGCAGGCCGGAAGGACTGGTCATGGAGACCCAGTACTTC. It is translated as CASRPEGLVMETQYF.